Listed here are 10 T cell receptor beta chains from one sample, sequenced in a study of shared clonotypes between healthy human individuals. This table comes from immunoSEQ multiplex PCR, and its TCRdb copy is limited to in-frame clones, with some not included. The sample has 600,000 to 750,000 clones, 72% seen once. Sequencing was carried out using memory CD4+ T cells sorted from blood. Subset given: CD45RA-negative fraction. These receptor sequences come from a woman aged 25 to 39 in good health.

The chain combines TRBV2 with TRBJ1-2; 8 nucleotides line up with TRBD1. The germline CDR1 and CDR2 sequences are SNHLY and FYNNEI. Trimming removed 6 bases from V and 8 bases from J; junction bases left unmatched: 8. The CDR3 contains 13 residues. The CDR3 DNA reads TGTGCCAGCAGGCATCAGGGGGCAGAGGGCTACACCTTC. Protein: CASRHQGAEGYTF.

This rearrangement joins TRBV19 to TRBJ2-1; 13 positions match TRBD2. Trimming removed 1 base from V and 10 bases from J; junction bases left unmatched: 4. This CDR3 is 15 amino acids long. Germline CDR1 is LNHDA and CDR2 is SQIVND (reference sequence). This CDR3 reads CASSIGTSGSREQFF. CDR3 DNA sequence: TGTGCCAGTAGTATAGGGACTAGCGGGAGTCGAGAGCAGTTCTTC.

As concerns this clone: In the same sample, other DNA sequences code for this CDR3. This chain joins TRBV5-1 and TRBJ1-1; no clear D gene. Deletions cut 0 bases from V and 1 base from J, with 7 bases between. The CDR3 is made up of 14 amino acids. Germline CDR1 is SGHRS and CDR2 is YFSETQ. This CDR3 is CASSLGSGNTEAFF. The CDR3 region has the DNA TGCGCCAGCAGCTTGGGGTCGGGGAACACTGAAGCTTTCTTT.

This rearrangement joins TRBV5-1 to TRBJ2-1; a possible D gene is TRBD1 (6 bases). This CDR3 contains 11 residues. Germline V lookup: CDR1 SGHRS, CDR2 YFSETQ. The germline V and J ends were trimmed by 3 bases and 11 bases, with 9 bases remaining between them. The CDR3 sequence: CASSWDNQQFF. CDR3 nucleotide sequence: TGCGCCAGCAGCTGGGACAACCAGCAGTTCTTC. Together with reference TRBV5-1 and TRBJ2-1, the CDR3 gives the full variable domain: KAGVTQTPRYLIKTRGQQVTLSCSPISGHRSVSWYQQTPGQGLQFLFEYFSETQRNKGNFPGRFSGRQFSNSRSEMNVSTLELGDSALYLCASSWDNQQFFGPGTRLTVL.

The V and J genes are TRBV18 and TRBJ1-4; possibly TRBD1 for D (5 bases). Trimming cost V 1 base and J 3 bases, with 9 bases left between them. CDR3 length: 15 amino acids. CDR1 and CDR2 (germline): KGHSH, LQKENI. The DNA for the CDR3 is TGTGCCAGCTCACCACTACAGGAGCCTAATGAAAAACTGTTTTTT. Translating it yields CASSPLQEPNEKLFF. Combining the CDR3 with reference TRBV18 and TRBJ1-4 gives the whole variable domain NAGVMQNPRHLVRRRGQEARLRCSPMKGHSHVYWYRQLPEEGLKFMVYLQKENIIDESGMPKERFSAEFPKEGPSILRIQQVVRGDSAAYFCASSPLQEPNEKLFFGSGTQLSVL.

A few counts support this clone. The V gene is TRBV19, the J gene TRBJ1-5; TRBD1 matches 7 bases. Germline-derived CDR1 and CDR2 are LNHDA and SQIVND (reference sequence). This CDR3 has 15 residues. Trimming at V came to 6 bases and at J to 4 bases, leaving 9 bases not matched to a gene. CDR3 sequence reads: CASSAGDRINQPQHF. CDR3 DNA sequence: TGTGCCAGTAGCGCCGGGGACAGAATTAATCAGCCCCAGCATTTT.

This chain joins TRBV19 and TRBJ1-5; 11 bases line up with TRBD1. Germline V lookup: CDR1 LNHDA, CDR2 SQIVND (reference sequence). V lost 4 bases and J lost 0; bases outside the gene matches: 8. This CDR3 region has 18 residues. CDR3 nucleotide sequence: TGTGCCAGTAGTACACTCGGACAGGGGGCTAGTAGCAATCAGCCCCAGCATTTT. This codes for CASSTLGQGASSNQPQHF.

V gene TRBV19 combines with J gene TRBJ1-4; D remains unclear. Trimming removed 7 bases at V and 0 bases at J, with 6 bases between. The germline CDR1 and CDR2 sequences are LNHDA and SQIVND (reference sequence). The CDR3 runs to 13 residues. CDR3 sequence: CASMVSTNEKLFF. The CDR3 nucleotides read TGTGCCAGTATGGTCTCAACTAATGAAAAACTGTTTTTT.

This clone appeared a single time. The identical CDR3 is also encoded by other nucleotide sequences in the sample. V gene TRBV5-1 combines with J gene TRBJ2-5; 11 bases fit TRBD1. CDR3 length equals 15 residues. V was clipped by 4 bases and J by 1 base; unmatched bases: 3. Germline-derived CDR1 and CDR2 are SGHRS and YFSETQ. CDR3 in DNA: TGCGCCAGCAGCGGGACAGGGGGGCTCCAAGAGACCCAGTACTTC. Residues: CASSGTGGLQETQYF. Complete variable domain (other parts from reference TRBV5-1 and TRBJ2-5): KAGVTQTPRYLIKTRGQQVTLSCSPISGHRSVSWYQQTPGQGLQFLFEYFSETQRNKGNFPGRFSGRQFSNSRSEMNVSTLELGDSALYLCASSGTGGLQETQYFGPGTRLLVL.

The chain links TRBV19 to TRBJ2-2; D not certain. This CDR3 has 14 amino acids. Germline V gene sequence: CDR1 LNHDA, CDR2 SQIVND (reference sequence). V was clipped by 4 bases and J by 1 base, with 7 bases between them. CDR3 bases: TGTGCCAGTAGTAAATACAAGAACACCGGGGAGCTGTTTTTT. This translates into CASSKYKNTGELFF. The complete variable domain, with remaining parts taken from reference TRBV19 and TRBJ2-2, reads DGGITQSPKYLFRKEGQNVTLSCEQNLNHDAMYWYRQDPGQGLRLIYYSQIVNDFQKGDIAEGYSVSREKKESFPLTVTSAQKNPTAFYLCASSKYKNTGELFFGEGSRLTVL.